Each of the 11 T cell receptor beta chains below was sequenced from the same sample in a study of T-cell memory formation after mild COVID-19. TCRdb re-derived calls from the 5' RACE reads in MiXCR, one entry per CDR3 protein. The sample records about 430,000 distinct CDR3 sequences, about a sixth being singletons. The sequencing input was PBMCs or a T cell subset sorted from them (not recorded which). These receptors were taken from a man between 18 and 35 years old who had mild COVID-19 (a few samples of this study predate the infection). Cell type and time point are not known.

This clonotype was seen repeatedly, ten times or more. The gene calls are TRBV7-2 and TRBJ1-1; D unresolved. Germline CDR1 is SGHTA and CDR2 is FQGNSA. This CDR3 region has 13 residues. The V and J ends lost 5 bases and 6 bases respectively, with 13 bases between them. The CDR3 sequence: CASSVYSRAEAFF. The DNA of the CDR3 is TGTGCCAGCAGCGTCTATTCTCGGGCTGAAGCTTTCTTT.

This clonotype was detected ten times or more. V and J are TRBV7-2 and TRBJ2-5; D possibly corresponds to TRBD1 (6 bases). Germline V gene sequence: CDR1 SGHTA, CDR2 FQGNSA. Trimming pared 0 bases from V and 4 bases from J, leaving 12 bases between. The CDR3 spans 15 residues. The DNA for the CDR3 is TGTGCCAGCAGCTTAGCCTCGTTCAGGGGAGAGACCCAGTACTTC. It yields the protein CASSLASFRGETQYF.

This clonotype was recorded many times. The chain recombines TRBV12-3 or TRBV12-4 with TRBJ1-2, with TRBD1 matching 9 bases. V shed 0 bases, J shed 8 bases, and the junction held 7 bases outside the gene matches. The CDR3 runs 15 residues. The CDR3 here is CASSLARTGVSGYTF. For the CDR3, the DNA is TGTGCCAGCAGTTTAGCCAGGACAGGGGTCTCCGGCTACACCTTC.

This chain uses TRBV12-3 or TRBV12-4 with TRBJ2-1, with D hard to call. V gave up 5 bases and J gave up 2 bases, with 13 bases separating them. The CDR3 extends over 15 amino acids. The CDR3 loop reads CASSPHDATYNEQFF. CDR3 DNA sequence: TGTGCCAGCAGTCCCCACGACGCGACCTACAATGAGCAGTTCTTC.

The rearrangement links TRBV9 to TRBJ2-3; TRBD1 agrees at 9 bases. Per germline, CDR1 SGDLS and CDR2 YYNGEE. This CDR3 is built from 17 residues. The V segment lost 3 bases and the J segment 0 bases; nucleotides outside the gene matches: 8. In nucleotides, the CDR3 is TGTGCCAGCAGCGCGGGGACAGGGACTGTTAGCACAGATACGCAGTATTTT. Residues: CASSAGTGTVSTDTQYF.

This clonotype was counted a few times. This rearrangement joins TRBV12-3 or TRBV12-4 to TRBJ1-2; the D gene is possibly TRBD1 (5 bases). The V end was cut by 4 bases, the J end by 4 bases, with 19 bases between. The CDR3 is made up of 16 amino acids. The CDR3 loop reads CASSSTGLGPIYGYTF. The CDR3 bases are TGTGCCAGCAGTTCCACGGGACTGGGACCGATCTATGGCTACACCTTC.

CDR3 loop: CASSAGGFDIQYF. As DNA, the CDR3 is TGTGCCAGCAGCGCGGGGGGATTCGACATTCAGTACTTC. The chain uses TRBV9 and TRBJ2-4, with 7 bases identical to TRBD2. This CDR3 has 13 residues. Germline trimming cut 3 bases from V and 8 bases from J; bases unmatched to any gene: 5. From germline, CDR1 is SGDLS and CDR2 YYNGEE.

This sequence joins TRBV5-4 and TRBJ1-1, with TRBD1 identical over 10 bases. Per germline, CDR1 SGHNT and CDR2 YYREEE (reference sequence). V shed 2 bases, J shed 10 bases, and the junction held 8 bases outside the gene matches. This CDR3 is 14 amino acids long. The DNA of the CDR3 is TGTGCCAGCAGCTTCTCTGGGACAGGGGCTTCAGCTTTCTTT. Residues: CASSFSGTGASAFF.

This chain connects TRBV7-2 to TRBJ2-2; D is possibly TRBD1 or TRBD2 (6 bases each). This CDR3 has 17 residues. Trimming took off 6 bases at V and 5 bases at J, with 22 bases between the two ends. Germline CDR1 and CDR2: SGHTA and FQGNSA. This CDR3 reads CASRGGGPSVRTGELFF. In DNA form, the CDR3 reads TGTGCCAGCAGGGGGGGCGGGCCTAGTGTGAGGACCGGGGAGCTGTTTTTT. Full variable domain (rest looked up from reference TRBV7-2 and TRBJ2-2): GAGVSQSPSNKVTEKGKDVELRCDPISGHTALYWYRQSLGQGLEFLIYFQGNSAPDKSGLPSDRFSAERTGGSVSTLTIQRTQQEDSAVYLCASRGGGPSVRTGELFFGEGSRLTVL.

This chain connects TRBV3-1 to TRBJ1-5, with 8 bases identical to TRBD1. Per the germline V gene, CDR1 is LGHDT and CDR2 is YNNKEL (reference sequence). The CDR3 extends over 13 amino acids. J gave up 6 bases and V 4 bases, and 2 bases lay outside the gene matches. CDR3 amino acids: CASSRTGFQPQHF. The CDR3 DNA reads TGTGCCAGCAGCCGGACAGGGTTTCAGCCCCAGCATTTT.

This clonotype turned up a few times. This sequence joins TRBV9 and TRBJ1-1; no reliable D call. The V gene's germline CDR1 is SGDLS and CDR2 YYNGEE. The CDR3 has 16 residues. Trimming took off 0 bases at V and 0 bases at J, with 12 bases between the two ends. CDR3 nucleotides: TGTGCCAGCAGCGTAGGGGCGACATGGATGAACACTGAAGCTTTCTTT. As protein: CASSVGATWMNTEAFF.